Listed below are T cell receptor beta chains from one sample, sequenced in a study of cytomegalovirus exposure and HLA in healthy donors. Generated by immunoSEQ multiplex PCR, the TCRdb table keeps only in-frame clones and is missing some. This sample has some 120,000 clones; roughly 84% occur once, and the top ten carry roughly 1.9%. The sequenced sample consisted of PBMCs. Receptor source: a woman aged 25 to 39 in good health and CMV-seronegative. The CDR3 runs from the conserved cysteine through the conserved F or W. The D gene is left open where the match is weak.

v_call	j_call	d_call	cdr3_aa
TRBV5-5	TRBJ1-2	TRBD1	CASSFRTGAEIYGYTF
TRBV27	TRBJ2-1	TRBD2	CASTPGSGAWGEQFF
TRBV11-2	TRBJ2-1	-	CASSLGGWDEQFF
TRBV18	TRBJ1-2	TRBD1	CASSPQQGAPGYTF
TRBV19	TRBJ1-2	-	CASSIEAPASPLTIGYTF
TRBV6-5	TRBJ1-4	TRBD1	CASSYGDRANEKLFF
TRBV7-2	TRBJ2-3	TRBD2	CASSQGTSGGDTQYF
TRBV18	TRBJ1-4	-	CASSPVPGEKLFF
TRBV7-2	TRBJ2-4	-	CASSLSSSLAKNIQYF
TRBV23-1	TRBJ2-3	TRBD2	CASSRYPGGGRLIRPTDTQYF
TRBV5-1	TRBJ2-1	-	CASRGSQTNNEQFF
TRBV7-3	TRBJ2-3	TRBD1	CASSSRTGLRTDTQYF
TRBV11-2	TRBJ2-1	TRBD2	CASSLVGGGAVGNEQFF
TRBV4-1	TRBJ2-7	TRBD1	CASSQAGTGPYEQYF
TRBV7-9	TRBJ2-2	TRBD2	CASSSPWGGNTGELFF
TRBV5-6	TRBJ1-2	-	CASSLSEWTFYGYTF
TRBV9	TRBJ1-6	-	CASSPRETNNSPLHF